These 8 T cell receptor beta chains came from one sample sequenced in a study of T cells in Graves' hyperthyroidism and ophthalmopathy. Amplification targeted TCR beta CDR3 regions from RNA transcripts. An initial round of RT-PCR targeting the TCR CDR3 relied on the HTBI primer set. A single record per CDR3 protein comes from TCRdb applying MiXCR to the multiplex PCR reads. The sample has 550,000 to 600,000 distinct CDR3 sequences; 14% are singletons. Source material: blood. Receptors originate from a woman aged 18-30 years with Graves' ophthalmopathy.

In this sample, this clonotype turned up many times. J is TRBJ2-3 and V is TRBV11-3, with D hard to call. This CDR3 spans 14 amino acids. CDR1 is SGHNT, CDR2 YENEEA, per germline. With 4 bases removed from V and 2 bases from J, the gap between germline ends came to 10 bases. In DNA, the CDR3 is TGTGCCAGCAGCTCATGGAGCTACACAGATACGCAGTATTTT. Protein: CASSSWSYTDTQYF. The whole variable domain, filled in from reference TRBV11-3 and TRBJ2-3, reads EAGVVQSPRYKIIEKKQPVAFWCNPISGHNTLYWYLQNLGQGPELLIRYENEEAVDDSQLPKDRFSAERLKGVDSTLKIQPAELGDSAVYLCASSSWSYTDTQYFGPGTRLTVL.

The rearrangement uses TRBV5-1 and TRBJ2-1; 10 nucleotides match TRBD2. Germline V gene lookup returns CDR1 SGHRS and CDR2 YFSETQ. This CDR3 comprises 17 residues. The ends lost 0 bases at V and 7 bases at J; junction bases unmatched: 10. The CDR3 is CASSLGGLASVTNEQFF. CDR3 nucleotide sequence: TGCGCCAGCAGCTTGGGGGGACTAGCGAGCGTGACGAATGAGCAGTTCTTC.

In its sample, this clonotype was seen a few times. The chain has TRBV10-3 and TRBJ2-2; 7 bases align to TRBD1. V shed 0 bases, J shed 2 bases, and the junction held 12 bases outside the gene matches. The CDR3 is 19 residues long. Per germline, CDR1 ENHRY and CDR2 SYGVKD. The CDR3 DNA follows: TGTGCCATCAGTGAGTCGGGGAGTCGTTGGGACAGCAACACCGGGGAGCTGTTTTTT. It translates to CAISESGSRWDSNTGELFF.

The V gene is TRBV2, the J gene TRBJ2-3; D gene uncertain. The CDR3 totals 12 residues. The germline CDR1 and CDR2 sequences are SNHLY and FYNNEI. With 7 bases removed from V and 4 bases from J, the gap between germline ends came to 9 bases. CDR3 residues: CASNYGADTQYF. CDR3 DNA sequence: TGTGCCAGCAACTATGGCGCAGATACGCAGTATTTT.

The chain uses TRBV12-3 or TRBV12-4 and TRBJ2-3; TRBD2 matches at 13 bases. CDR3 length equals 18 residues. With V trimmed by 4 bases and J by 2 bases, 9 bases remained unmatched. The CDR3 sequence: CASSSRTSGSPFTDTQYF. The CDR3 region has the DNA TGTGCCAGCAGTTCCCGGACTAGCGGGAGTCCGTTCACAGATACGCAGTATTTT.

This clonotype has a count of ten or more. The genes are TRBV28 and TRBJ1-3, with D possibly being TRBD1 (6 bases). The CDR3 contains 16 residues. Germline V gene sequence: CDR1 MDHEN, CDR2 SYDVKM. V lost 2 bases and J 0 bases, leaving 11 bases between the germline ends. CDR3 sequence (DNA): TGTGCCAGCAGTTTAGATCCACAGGGCTCTGGAAACACCATATATTTT. Translating it yields CASSLDPQGSGNTIYF.

This clonotype was detected ten times or more. The V call is TRBV29-1, the J call TRBJ1-2; D call uncertain. The CDR3 is 12 residues long. Germline CDR1 reads SQVTM; CDR2 reads ANQGSEA. Trimming took off 5 bases at V and 4 bases at J, with 11 bases between the two ends. In DNA form, the CDR3 reads TGCAGCGTTTCCCAGGACGGCTATGGCTACACCTTC. Translation: CSVSQDGYGYTF.

This clonotype was recorded many times. The J gene is TRBJ2-3, the V gene TRBV6-2 or TRBV6-3; tentatively, D is TRBD1 or TRBD2 (6 bases each). Looked up from germline, CDR1 is MNHEY and CDR2 is SVGEGT. This CDR3 has 15 amino acids. V dropped 5 bases and J dropped 1 base, with 13 bases sitting between them. The CDR3 DNA sequence: TGTGCCAGCAGTAAACAGGGACTGCGCACAGATACGCAGTATTTT. Translated: CASSKQGLRTDTQYF.